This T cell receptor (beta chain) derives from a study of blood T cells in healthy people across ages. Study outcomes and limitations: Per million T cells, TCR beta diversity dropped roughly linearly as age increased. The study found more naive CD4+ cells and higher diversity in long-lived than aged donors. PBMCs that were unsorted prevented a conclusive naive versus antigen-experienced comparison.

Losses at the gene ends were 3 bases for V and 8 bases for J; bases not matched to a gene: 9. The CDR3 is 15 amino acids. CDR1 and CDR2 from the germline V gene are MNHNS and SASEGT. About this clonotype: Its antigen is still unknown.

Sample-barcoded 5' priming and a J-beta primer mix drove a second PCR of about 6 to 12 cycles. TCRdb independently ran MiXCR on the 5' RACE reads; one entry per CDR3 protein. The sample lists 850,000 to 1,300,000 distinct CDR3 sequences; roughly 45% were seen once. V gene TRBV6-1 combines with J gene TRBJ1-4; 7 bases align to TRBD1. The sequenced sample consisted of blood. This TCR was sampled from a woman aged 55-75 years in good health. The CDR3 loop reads CASSDYEDRREKLFF. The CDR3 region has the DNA TGTGCCAGCAGTGACTACGAGGACAGGCGGGAAAAACTGTTTTTT.